The rows below give T cell receptor beta chains drawn from one sample of a study of T cells in Graves' hyperthyroidism and ophthalmopathy. TCRdb reprocessed the multiplex PCR reads via MiXCR and lists one record per CDR3 protein. The sample yields about 320,000 distinct CDR3 sequences, 16% seen once. Material: blood. All receptors come from a man between 25 and 39 years old with Graves' hyperthyroidism. Both conserved end residues are part of each CDR3. D genes are given only for firm matches. Clone size is stated in some rows and not others, as once, few, many or a class when expanded.

size: NA; J: TRBJ2-1; V: TRBV24-1; D: NA; CDR3: CATSDNFAAGKGQPNEQFF; DNA: TGTGCCACCAGTGATAATTTCGCCGCGGGGAAGGGACAGCCCAATGAGCAGTTCTTC
size: NA; J: TRBJ1-5; V: TRBV29-1; D: NA; CDR3: CGVLLTETRYDSNQPQHF; DNA: TGCGGCGTCCTACTAACCGAGACCCGCTATGATAGCAATCAGCCCCAGCATTTT
size: many; J: TRBJ2-2; V: TRBV28; D: NA; CDR3: CASSSARGRRTQLFF; DNA: TGTGCCAGCAGTTCCGCCCGGGGCCGCCGCACCCAGCTGTTTTTT
size: many; J: TRBJ2-1; V: TRBV12-3/TRBV12-4; D: NA; CDR3: CASSSAGLNGVGEQFF; DNA: TGTGCCAGCAGTTCGGCCGGGCTGAACGGGGTTGGTGAGCAGTTCTTC
size: many; J: TRBJ2-3; V: TRBV11-2; D: NA; CDR3: CASSLEGPRGTDTQYF; DNA: TGTGCCAGCAGCTTGGAGGGGCCTCGGGGCACAGATACGCAGTATTTT
size: NA; J: TRBJ2-7; V: TRBV7-3; D: TRBD1; CDR3: CASSLDRAAGEQYF; DNA: TGTGCCAGCAGCTTGGACAGGGCGGCAGGGGAGCAGTACTTC
size: few; J: TRBJ1-4; V: TRBV12-3/TRBV12-4; D: NA; CDR3: CASMEQGREKLFF; DNA: TGTGCCAGCATGGAGCAGGGGCGGGAAAAACTGTTTTTT
size: NA; J: TRBJ1-6; V: TRBV4-1; D: NA; CDR3: CASSQEWDQSSPLHF; DNA: TGCGCCAGCAGCCAAGAATGGGACCAGTCTTCACCCCTCCACTTT
size: many; J: TRBJ2-5; V: TRBV3-1; D: TRBD2; CDR3: CASSQDPSGLAGWETQYF; DNA: TGTGCCAGCAGCCAAGACCCTTCCGGGCTAGCGGGCTGGGAGACCCAGTACTTC
size: NA; J: TRBJ2-2; V: TRBV12-3/TRBV12-4; D: TRBD2; CDR3: CTSGRPTSGGWAGELFF; DNA: TGTACCAGCGGCCGCCCGACTAGCGGGGGATGGGCCGGGGAGCTGTTTTTT
size: few; J: TRBJ2-7; V: TRBV29-1; D: NA; CDR3: CSVEGLLADPYEQYF; DNA: TGCAGCGTTGAAGGTTTATTAGCGGACCCCTACGAGCAGTACTTC
size: NA; J: TRBJ1-3; V: TRBV10-3; D: NA; CDR3: CAISEGSSGNTIYF; DNA: TGTGCCATCAGTGAGGGGAGCTCTGGAAACACCATATATTTT
size: NA; J: TRBJ1-1; V: TRBV29-1; D: NA; CDR3: CSSSVTAASEAFF; DNA: TGCAGCTCGTCCGTTACGGCAGCCTCTGAAGCTTTCTTT
size: NA; J: TRBJ1-2; V: TRBV28; D: NA; CDR3: CASRTGSNCGYTF; DNA: TGTGCCAGCAGGACAGGTTCTAACTGTGGCTACACCTTC
size: many; J: TRBJ2-2; V: TRBV27; D: NA; CDR3: CASSLFGGELFF; DNA: TGTGCCAGCAGTTTATTTGGCGGGGAGCTGTTTTTT
size: few; J: TRBJ1-2; V: TRBV10-3; D: NA; CDR3: CASTDSLLYGYTF; DNA: TGTGCCAGCACGGACAGCTTACTCTATGGCTACACCTTC